The 25 T cell receptor beta chains below were found in one sample sequenced in a study of CXCR3-negative and CXCR3-positive naive CD8 T cells. What these receptors recognize is not known. UMI-labeled TRB cDNA libraries were prepared by 5' RACE. TCRdb re-called the 5' RACE reads; every CDR3 protein appears as one record, without DNA. This listing includes around 150,000 distinct CDR3 sequences. Findings of the study overall: CXCR3-positive naive cells carried more hydrophobic TRB CDR3s than CXCR3-negative ones.

Sequencing was carried out using naive CXCR3+ CD8+ T cells from blood. Stated subset: CD45RO-CCR7+CD27+CD95- naive CD8+ T cells expressing CXCR3 (TNR3+). The receptors stem from a human donor in good health. Some clones in this sample may be carry-over from other donors' samples.

This sequence joins TRBV21-1 and TRBJ1-1. TRBV21-1 is termed a pseudogene. The CDR3 length is 16 residues. The chain's CDR3 is CASSNKRTVNDTEAFF.

CDR3 sequence reads: CASLGPSGNTIYF. The genes are TRBV19 and TRBJ1-3; TCRdb outputs TRBD1, but without DNA this stays unchecked. CDR1 and CDR2 from the germline V gene are LNHDA and SQIVND (reference sequence). The CDR3 loop spans 13 amino acids.

The chain is built from TRBV7-9 and TRBJ2-1. Germline CDR1 reads SEHNR; CDR2 reads FQNEAQ (reference sequence). This CDR3 region has 14 residues. The CDR3 loop reads CASSFHSSYNEQFF.

The chain employs TRBV9 and TRBJ2-7; the TRBD1 assignment by TCRdb is unverifiable without DNA. The CDR3 consists of 16 residues. Germline CDR1 and CDR2: SGDLS and YYNGEE. The CDR3 loop is CASSSRRDRVIHEQYF.

CDR3 residues: CASSLEGVAYGYTF. The rearrangement links TRBV9 to TRBJ1-2; no DNA is available, so the TRBD1 call from TCRdb remains unchecked. The CDR3 runs 14 residues. CDR1 is SGDLS and CDR2 is YYNGEE in the germline V gene.

V gene TRBV19 combines with J gene TRBJ2-6; TCRdb's D call of TRBD1 is untestable without DNA. Looked up from germline, CDR1 is LNHDA and CDR2 is SQIVND (reference sequence). There are 18 residues in the CDR3. CDR3 sequence: CASSIPTGPYSGANVLTF.

This chain links TRBV20-1 with TRBJ2-3; with no DNA, the TCRdb D assignment of TRBD1 cannot be verified. Germline assignment: CDR1 DFQATT and CDR2 SNEGSKA (reference sequence). This CDR3 contains 16 residues. The CDR3 loop reads CSARGGPGEYTDTQYF.

The rearrangement uses TRBV29-1 and TRBJ1-2. The CDR3 runs 14 residues. Per germline, CDR1 SQVTM and CDR2 ANQGSEA. CDR3 sequence reads: CSAIPATANYGYTF.

This chain uses TRBV28 with TRBJ1-1; the D call of TRBD1 rests on TCRdb alone, since no DNA is present to check it. CDR1 MDHEN and CDR2 SYDVKM come from the germline V gene. This CDR3 is 14 amino acids long. CDR3 residues: CASTELQGVSEAFF.

V is TRBV25-1 and J is TRBJ2-1; TCRdb lists TRBD1, though no DNA is available to test this call. Germline assignment: CDR1 MGHDK and CDR2 SYGVNS. The CDR3 length is 14 residues. CDR3 protein: CASSDWGHRNEQFF.

V is TRBV29-1 and J is TRBJ2-2; TCRdb proposes TRBD1, but this gene call is untestable without DNA. The CDR3 extends over 14 amino acids. CDR1 and CDR2 from the germline V gene are SQVTM and ANQGSEA. CDR3 residues: CSPGRGGNTGELFF.

The chain couples TRBV19 to TRBJ1-1. CDR3 size: 13 residues. Germline CDR1 LNHDA, CDR2 SQIVND (reference sequence). This chain's CDR3 is CASSIYGRLEAFF.

The rearrangement joins TRBV2 to TRBJ1-1; the TRBD1 assignment by TCRdb is unverifiable without DNA. This CDR3 has 16 residues. Germline-derived CDR1 and CDR2 are SNHLY and FYNNEI. The CDR3 protein is CASTSPLISMNTEAFF.

This CDR3 reads CASSSGYEQFF. The V call is TRBV28, the J call TRBJ2-1. There are 11 residues in the CDR3. Germline V lookup: CDR1 MDHEN, CDR2 SYDVKM.

J is TRBJ2-7 and V is TRBV29-1; TCRdb calls TRBD1, which cannot be checked without DNA. Germline assignment: CDR1 SQVTM and CDR2 ANQGSEA. This CDR3 is 12 amino acids long. CDR3 in amino acids: CSAGTGGYEQYF.

The chain is built from TRBV28 and TRBJ1-5; TCRdb names TRBD1, which stays unverified in the absence of DNA. Germline loops: CDR1 MDHEN, CDR2 SYDVKM. The CDR3 sequence is 15 residues long. The CDR3 loop reads CASREDRGSNQPQHF.

This chain uses TRBV29-1 with TRBJ2-2. CDR1 and CDR2 from the germline V gene are SQVTM and ANQGSEA. There are 11 residues in the CDR3. The chain's CDR3 is CSVEAPGELFF.

The V gene is TRBV14, the J gene TRBJ2-5; absent DNA, TCRdb's TRBD1 call cannot be checked. Germline V gene sequence: CDR1 SGHDN, CDR2 FVKESK. The CDR3 consists of 20 residues. The CDR3: CASSPDAATWDGGVGETQYF.

The chain carries TRBV29-1 and TRBJ2-3; the D call of TRBD1 rests on TCRdb alone, since no DNA is present to check it. Germline V CDR1 and CDR2: SQVTM, ANQGSEA. This CDR3 contains 15 residues. CDR3: CSVEEGQGYTDTQYF.

The chain recombines TRBV28 with TRBJ2-1; lacking DNA, the TRBD2 call made by TCRdb goes unchecked. The CDR3 extends over 15 amino acids. In germline, CDR1 is MDHEN, CDR2 SYDVKM. The CDR3 sequence: CASMVGARSYNEQFF.

The chain recombines TRBV7-9 with TRBJ2-7; TCRdb selects TRBD1, and the lack of DNA leaves this call unchecked. The CDR3 sequence is 12 residues long. Germline values: CDR1 SEHNR, CDR2 FQNEAQ (reference sequence). The CDR3 spells CASSLDNNEQYF. The full variable domain, in which reference TRBV7-9 and TRBJ2-7 provide the parts outside the CDR3, is DTGVSQNPRHKITKRGQNVTFRCDPISEHNRLYWYRQTLGQGPEFLTYFQNEAQLEKSRLLSDRFSAERPKGSFSTLEIQRTEQGDSAMYLCASSLDNNEQYFGPGTRLTVT.

The rearrangement uses TRBV7-9 and TRBJ2-1. CDR3 size: 12 residues. Germline CDR1 is SEHNR and CDR2 is FQNEAQ (reference sequence). The CDR3 sequence is CASSYQYNEQFF. Full variable domain (outside the CDR3, taken from reference TRBV7-9 and TRBJ2-1): DTGVSQNPRHKITKRGQNVTFRCDPISEHNRLYWYRQTLGQGPEFLTYFQNEAQLEKSRLLSDRFSAERPKGSFSTLEIQRTEQGDSAMYLCASSYQYNEQFFGPGTRLTVL.

The chain is built from TRBV29-1 and TRBJ2-5; TCRdb's D call, TRBD1, is unchecked because there is no DNA. The CDR3 runs to 13 residues. The V gene's germline CDR1 is SQVTM and CDR2 ANQGSEA. The chain's CDR3 is CSETDRGGIGQYF.

V gene TRBV10-3 combines with J gene TRBJ2-7. The CDR3 is 12 amino acids. Germline CDR1 and CDR2: ENHRY and SYGVKD. The CDR3 spells CAISDTFYEQYF.

The chain links TRBV29-1 to TRBJ2-5; the TCRdb D gene call, TRBD1, has no DNA to confirm it. CDR1 and CDR2 (germline): SQVTM, ANQGSEA. This CDR3 is 13 amino acids long. The CDR3 is CTAPGQSQETQYF.